The clone carrying this T cell receptor beta chain was detected only a few times. Its target is not known. This record belongs to a study of cytomegalovirus exposure and HLA in healthy donors. General study findings and limits: Previously analyzed data showed that most TCR beta V segments were productive at a frequency of about 87% or about 30%. Follow-up analysis later connected one missense variant in DCLRE1C with trimming of TCR beta V- and J-genes. Later work showed greater clonal expansion in HLA-associated TCR beta chains than in equally common others.

Although they were nominally healthy when sampled, donors likely had unrecorded immune exposures. With 60 Vbeta and 13 Jbeta primers, the PCR was carried out. Measured with immunoSEQ multiplex PCR; TCRdb has only the in-frame clones, and not every one. The data hold about 130,000 clones, with about 11% observed a single time. After removal of 3 bases from V and 6 bases from J, the junction contained 6 bases not matched to a gene. The germline V gene has CDR1 SGHAT and CDR2 FQNNGV. The CDR3 runs 15 residues. This receptor was identified in a woman aged 18-29 years in good health and CMV-seropositive. The sequenced sample consisted of PBMCs. The V call is TRBV11-2, the J call TRBJ2-1; TRBD2 agrees at 9 bases. The CDR3, as DNA: TGTGCCAGCAGCTTTTGGGCGGGAGGGCCCAATGAGCAGTTCTTC. Translating gives CASSFWAGGPNEQFF.